The 10 T cell receptor beta chains below come from one sample, sequenced in a study of shared clonotypes between healthy human individuals (dated by TCRdb to the early 2020s). Library preparation was by the immunoSEQ multiplex PCR assay. Not all clones reach the TCRdb copy of this immuneACCESS table, which keeps in-frame sequences only. Checked studies attribute under half of the gap to unresolved V genes and leave the rest unexplained. The sample has some 2.4 million clones on record, approximately 93% of them singletons. The ten largest make up 0.36% of the sample. The material sequenced was naive CD4+ T cells from PBMCs. The cell subset or site label of this sample denotes: CD45RA+ positively selected. These receptors were taken from a man aged 18 to 30 in good health. Some clones in this sample may be carry-over from other donors' samples.

The chain combines TRBV7-3 with TRBJ2-1; no reliable D call. The CDR3 is made up of 12 amino acids. The V gene lost 2 bases and the J gene lost 5 bases, with 4 bases spanning the gap. The germline CDR1 and CDR2 sequences are SGHTA and FQGTGA. The CDR3 protein is CASSLEHNEQFF. The CDR3 DNA reads as TGTGCCAGCAGCTTAGAGCACAATGAGCAGTTCTTC.

This rearrangement joins TRBV5-4 to TRBJ2-7; 9 bases fit TRBD2. The V segment lost 2 bases and the J segment 7 bases; nucleotides outside the gene matches: 10. The CDR3 spans 15 residues. Germline V gene lookup returns CDR1 SGHNT and CDR2 YYREEE (reference sequence). The DNA of the CDR3 is TGTGCCAGCAGCTTAATCGCGGGAGGGCCGGTTGAGCAGTACTTC. It codes for CASSLIAGGPVEQYF.

This chain uses TRBV10-3 with TRBJ2-3; 7 nucleotides align to TRBD2. V lost 3 bases to trimming and J lost 0 bases; unmatched junction nucleotides: 12. Germline CDR1 reads ENHRY; CDR2 reads SYGVKD. This CDR3 is 18 amino acids long. CDR3 coding DNA: TGTGCCATCAGTGACCGGGGGAGGGCCAACCGAAGCACAGATACGCAGTATTTT. This sequence encodes CAISDRGRANRSTDTQYF.

The chain uses TRBV30 and TRBJ2-3; TRBD1 agrees at 9 bases. The CDR3 is made up of 13 amino acids. Germline V gives CDR1 GTSNPN, CDR2 SVGIG (reference sequence). V shed 7 bases and J 2 bases; nucleotides not matched to a gene: 4. The CDR3 spells CALDRGSTDTQYF. Written as DNA, the CDR3 is TGTGCCTTAGACAGGGGGTCCACAGATACGCAGTATTTT.

This clone was recorded once. CDR3 nucleotides: TGTGCCAGCAGTTTTCGGCTTAAGGGACAGGGGGCAGGTGGCTACACCTTC. This codes for CASSFRLKGQGAGGYTF. The chain uses TRBV28 and TRBJ1-2; 12 bases are shared with TRBD1. Germline V gene lookup returns CDR1 MDHEN and CDR2 SYDVKM. The CDR3 runs to 17 residues. J was trimmed by 7 bases and V by 3 bases; bases with no gene match: 12.

This chain uses TRBV2 with TRBJ2-7, with 8 nucleotides matching TRBD2. This CDR3 comprises 14 residues. Trimming at V came to 5 bases and at J to 2 bases, leaving 5 bases not matched to a gene. The germline CDR1 and CDR2 sequences are SNHLY and FYNNEI. The CDR3 sequence is CASSPTSGPYEQYF. The CDR3 DNA sequence: TGTGCCAGCAGTCCAACTAGCGGCCCCTACGAGCAGTACTTC.

A single count supports this clone. The chain is built from TRBV7-2 and TRBJ1-5; no clear D. This CDR3 contains 12 residues. V was cut by 5 bases and J by 6 bases, with 8 bases left in between. CDR1 is SGHTA, CDR2 FQGNSA, per germline. DNA for the CDR3: TGTGCCAGCAGCATATACGGTCAGCCCCAGCATTTT. Its translation is CASSIYGQPQHF. Complete variable domain (other parts from reference TRBV7-2 and TRBJ1-5): GAGVSQSPSNKVTEKGKDVELRCDPISGHTALYWYRQSLGQGLEFLIYFQGNSAPDKSGLPSDRFSAERTGGSVSTLTIQRTQQEDSAVYLCASSIYGQPQHFGDGTRLSIL.

With respect to this clone: Other nucleotide sequences in the sample specify the same CDR3. The V call is TRBV5-1, the J call TRBJ1-1, with a possible D match to TRBD1 (5 bases). Germline V gene sequence: CDR1 SGHRS, CDR2 YFSETQ. The CDR3 has 13 amino acids. Trimming took 0 bases from V and 5 from J, leaving 8 bases between them. The DNA for the CDR3 is TGCGCCAGCAGCTTGGAAACAGGTACTGAAGCTTTCTTT. The encoded protein is CASSLETGTEAFF.

The CDR3 DNA follows: TGCGCCAGCAGCCAAGCTCCATCACCTATTGCAACTAATGAAAAACTGTTTTTT. It codes for CASSQAPSPIATNEKLFF. The chain has TRBV4-1 and TRBJ1-4, with D uncertain. Germline CDR1 is MGHRA and CDR2 is YSYEKL. The CDR3 length is 18 residues. Trimming pared 1 base from V and 0 bases from J, leaving 15 bases between.

The V and J genes are TRBV11-2 and TRBJ1-2; no reliable D call. Looked up from germline, CDR1 is SGHAT and CDR2 is FQNNGV. This CDR3 is 13 amino acids long. Trimming took off 2 bases at V and 8 bases at J, with 12 bases between the two ends. CDR3 sequence: CASSLISGVGYTF. The CDR3 nucleotides are TGTGCCAGCAGCTTAATAAGCGGGGTCGGCTACACCTTC. The variable domain in full, completed from reference TRBV11-2 and TRBJ1-2, reads EAGVAQSPRYKIIEKRQSVAFWCNPISGHATLYWYQQILGQGPKLLIQFQNNGVVDDSQLPKDRFSAERLKGVDSTLKIQPAKLEDSAVYLCASSLISGVGYTFGSGTRLTVV.